Listed below are T cell receptor beta chains from one sample, sequenced in a study of CXCR3-negative and CXCR3-positive naive CD8 T cells. TCRdb reprocessed the 5' RACE reads and reports one entry per CDR3 protein, with no DNA. The sample's table shows 150,000 to 180,000 distinct CDR3 sequences. Input material: naive CXCR3+ CD8+ T cells from blood. The source is a human donor in good health. Some clones in this sample may be carry-over from other donors' samples. Each CDR3 is given with its conserved first and last residue. Each record gives: V gene, J gene, CDR3 protein.

v_call: TRBV19
j_call: TRBJ1-1
cdr3_aa: CASLGALNTEAFF

v_call: TRBV28
j_call: TRBJ2-2
cdr3_aa: CASARWTSGGGSGELFF

v_call: TRBV29-1
j_call: TRBJ2-2
cdr3_aa: CSVPGYTGELFF

v_call: TRBV9
j_call: TRBJ2-1
cdr3_aa: CASSPGTGEQFF

v_call: TRBV2
j_call: TRBJ2-7
cdr3_aa: CASTRTTGGPYEQYF

v_call: TRBV7-6
j_call: TRBJ1-4
cdr3_aa: CASSLAPTGLSEKLFF

v_call: TRBV6-6
j_call: TRBJ1-4
cdr3_aa: CASSSSVSPPEKLFF

v_call: TRBV29-1
j_call: TRBJ2-7
cdr3_aa: CSVPWAGGSEQYF

v_call: TRBV5-6
j_call: TRBJ2-7
cdr3_aa: CASSLLSYEQYF

v_call: TRBV30
j_call: TRBJ2-7
cdr3_aa: CAWRPGTTSYEQYF

v_call: TRBV7-3
j_call: TRBJ2-4
cdr3_aa: CASRTGDGNIQYF

v_call: TRBV7-6
j_call: TRBJ2-1
cdr3_aa: CASSYLLAGSSYNEQFF

v_call: TRBV7-9
j_call: TRBJ2-7
cdr3_aa: CASSLANRESYEQYF

v_call: TRBV27
j_call: TRBJ1-4
cdr3_aa: CASSPLRGRYEKLFF

v_call: TRBV15
j_call: TRBJ2-1
cdr3_aa: CTTSSASGRRSYEQFF

v_call: TRBV5-1
j_call: TRBJ2-1
cdr3_aa: CASSTGTHNEQFF

v_call: TRBV11-2
j_call: TRBJ1-2
cdr3_aa: CASSLVEEWGTYGYTF

v_call: TRBV12-3/TRBV12-4
j_call: TRBJ2-7
cdr3_aa: CASSFVSPYEQYF

v_call: TRBV6-2/TRBV6-3
j_call: TRBJ2-1
cdr3_aa: CASSYALAWDNEQFF

v_call: TRBV27
j_call: TRBJ1-2
cdr3_aa: CASSLTGVHGYTF

v_call: TRBV9
j_call: TRBJ2-6
cdr3_aa: CASSLSLSGANVLTF

v_call: TRBV20-1
j_call: TRBJ2-3
cdr3_aa: CSVPAVRGRTDTQYF

v_call: TRBV7-9
j_call: TRBJ1-1
cdr3_aa: CASSLDPENTEAFF

v_call: TRBV5-1
j_call: TRBJ2-7
cdr3_aa: CASRTGGDAPYEQYF

v_call: TRBV28
j_call: TRBJ2-7
cdr3_aa: CASSLWGQGAGEQYF

v_call: TRBV29-1
j_call: TRBJ2-7
cdr3_aa: CSVELGTSDNYEQYF

v_call: TRBV3-1
j_call: TRBJ2-7
cdr3_aa: CASSHLGDYSGEQYF

v_call: TRBV7-8
j_call: TRBJ2-5
cdr3_aa: CASSHTQAGTRTSVRLTQYF

v_call: TRBV27
j_call: TRBJ2-7
cdr3_aa: CASSLTTGLSSYEQYF

v_call: TRBV2
j_call: TRBJ2-7
cdr3_aa: CASSEDLARKGEQYF

v_call: TRBV21-1
j_call: TRBJ1-2
cdr3_aa: CASSRQGYQTYGYTF

v_call: TRBV7-2
j_call: TRBJ2-2
cdr3_aa: CASSNYPGLAGGDTGELFF

v_call: TRBV7-6
j_call: TRBJ2-1
cdr3_aa: CASSLEREGSAYNEQFF

v_call: TRBV7-8
j_call: TRBJ1-5
cdr3_aa: CASSSGTGGGNQPQHF

v_call: TRBV19
j_call: TRBJ2-7
cdr3_aa: CASSLQGLAYEQYF

v_call: TRBV28
j_call: TRBJ2-7
cdr3_aa: CASSLQVYEQYF

v_call: TRBV6-6
j_call: TRBJ2-5
cdr3_aa: CASTQQLHQETQYF

v_call: TRBV28
j_call: TRBJ2-7
cdr3_aa: CASLAGSAYEQYF

v_call: TRBV29-1
j_call: TRBJ2-1
cdr3_aa: CSVEGTSGRNNEQFF

v_call: TRBV28
j_call: TRBJ2-1
cdr3_aa: CASSSISGGWYEQFF

v_call: TRBV5-3
j_call: TRBJ1-1
cdr3_aa: CARSLGDRDLTEAFF

v_call: TRBV29-1
j_call: TRBJ2-3
cdr3_aa: CSVEGQGAWGTQYF

v_call: TRBV29-1
j_call: TRBJ2-7
cdr3_aa: CSASGGEFYEQYF

v_call: TRBV7-9
j_call: TRBJ2-7
cdr3_aa: CASGSSGALSYEQYF

v_call: TRBV7-2
j_call: TRBJ2-1
cdr3_aa: CASSPTSGGYNEQFF

v_call: TRBV9
j_call: TRBJ2-1
cdr3_aa: CASSALAGAGYNEQFF

v_call: TRBV29-1
j_call: TRBJ2-1
cdr3_aa: CNVGAVLGNEQFF

v_call: TRBV7-7
j_call: TRBJ1-1
cdr3_aa: CASSFQGLDMMNTEAFF

v_call: TRBV28
j_call: TRBJ1-6
cdr3_aa: CASSSLYMTQSPSPLHF

v_call: TRBV7-2
j_call: TRBJ2-1
cdr3_aa: CASRPTGTSIDEQFF

v_call: TRBV5-1
j_call: TRBJ2-7
cdr3_aa: CASSSSQGSYEQYF

v_call: TRBV28
j_call: TRBJ2-1
cdr3_aa: CASSFHTAYAEQFF

v_call: TRBV29-1
j_call: TRBJ2-2
cdr3_aa: CSVFQGTGELFF